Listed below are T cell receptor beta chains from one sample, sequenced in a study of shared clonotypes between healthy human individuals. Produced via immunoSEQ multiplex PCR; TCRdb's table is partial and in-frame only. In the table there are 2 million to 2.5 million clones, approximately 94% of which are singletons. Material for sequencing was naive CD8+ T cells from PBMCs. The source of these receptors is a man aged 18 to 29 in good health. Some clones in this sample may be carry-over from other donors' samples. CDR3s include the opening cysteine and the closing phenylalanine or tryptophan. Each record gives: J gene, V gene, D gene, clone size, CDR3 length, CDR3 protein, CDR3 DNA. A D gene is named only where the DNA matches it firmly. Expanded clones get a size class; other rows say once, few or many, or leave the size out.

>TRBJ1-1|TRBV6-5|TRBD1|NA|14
CASSYGTVNTEAFF
TGTGCCAGCAGTTATGGGACAGTAAACACTGAAGCTTTCTTT
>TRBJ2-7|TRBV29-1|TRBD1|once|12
CSGGQGAYEQYF
TGCAGCGGGGGACAGGGGGCTTACGAGCAGTACTTC
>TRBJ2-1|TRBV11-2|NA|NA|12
CASSFLENEQFF
TGTGCCAGCAGCTTCCTGGAGAATGAGCAGTTCTTC
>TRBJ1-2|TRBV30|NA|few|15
CAWRWVLPFEYGYTF
TGTGCCTGGAGGTGGGTTTTGCCATTCGAGTATGGCTACACCTTC
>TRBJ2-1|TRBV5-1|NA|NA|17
CASRDYEAAISYNEQFF
TGCGCCAGCAGGGATTATGAGGCGGCCATCTCCTACAATGAGCAGTTCTTC
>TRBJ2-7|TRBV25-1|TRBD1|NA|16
CASSSPWTGETYEQYF
TGTGCCAGCTCCAGCCCCTGGACAGGGGAGACCTACGAGCAGTACTTC
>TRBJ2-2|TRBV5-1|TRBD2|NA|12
CASSTGGGELFF
TGCGCCAGCAGCACGGGAGGCGGGGAGCTGTTTTTT
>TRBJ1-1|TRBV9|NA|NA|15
CASSVDGGLNTEAFF
TGTGCCAGCAGCGTAGATGGGGGGTTGAACACTGAAGCTTTCTTT
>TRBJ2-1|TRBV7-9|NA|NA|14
CASRPTAQYNEQFF
TGTGCCAGCAGACCGACCGCCCAATACAATGAGCAGTTCTTC
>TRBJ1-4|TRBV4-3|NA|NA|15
CASSQGGRGLEKLFF
TGCGCCAGCAGCCAAGGAGGGAGGGGGTTGGAGAAACTGTTTTTT
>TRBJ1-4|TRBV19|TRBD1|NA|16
CASSIKGDRVFGKLFF
TGTGCCAGTAGTATAAAAGGAGACAGGGTTTTCGGAAAACTGTTTTTT
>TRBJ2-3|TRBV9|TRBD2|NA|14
CASSVDGREDTQYF
TGTGCCAGCAGCGTTGACGGGAGGGAAGATACGCAGTATTTT
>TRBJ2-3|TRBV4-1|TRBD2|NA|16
CASSQGVSGRGDTQYF
TGCGCCAGCAGCCAAGGTGTTAGCGGGAGGGGGGATACGCAGTATTTT
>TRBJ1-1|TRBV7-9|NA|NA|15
CASSLNPAGVTEAFF
TGTGCCAGCAGCTTAAATCCAGCAGGGGTCACTGAAGCTTTCTTT
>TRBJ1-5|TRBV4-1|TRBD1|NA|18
CASSQDWTGSYSNQPQHF
TGCGCCAGCAGCCAAGACTGGACAGGGTCTTATAGCAATCAGCCCCAGCATTTT
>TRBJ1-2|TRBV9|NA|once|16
CASSVRAEQGGYGYTF
TGTGCCAGCAGCGTCCGGGCTGAACAGGGAGGCTATGGCTACACCTTC
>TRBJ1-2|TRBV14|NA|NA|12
CASGPAGDGYTF
TGTGCCAGCGGACCGGCAGGAGATGGCTACACCTTC
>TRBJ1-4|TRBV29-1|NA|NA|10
CSVGTEKLFF
TGCAGCGTTGGGACCGAGAAACTGTTTTTT
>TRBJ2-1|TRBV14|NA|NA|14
CASSQVFRSNEQFF
TGTGCCAGCAGCCAAGTTTTTAGATCCAATGAGCAGTTCTTC
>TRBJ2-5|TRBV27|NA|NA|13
CASSLWGQETQYF
TGTGCCAGCAGTTTGTGGGGACAAGAGACCCAGTACTTC
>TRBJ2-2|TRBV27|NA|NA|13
CASSLSWPGELFF
TGTGCCAGCAGTTTATCTTGGCCCGGGGAGCTGTTTTTT
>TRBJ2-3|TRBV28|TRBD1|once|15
CASSLGQGFTDTQYF
TGTGCCAGCAGCCTGGGACAGGGGTTCACAGATACGCAGTATTTT
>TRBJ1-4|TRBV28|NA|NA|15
CASSLNPGPNEKLFF
TGTGCCAGCAGTTTAAACCCCGGGCCTAATGAAAAACTGTTTTTT
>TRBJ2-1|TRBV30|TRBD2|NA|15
CAWSGTSGVYNEQFF
TGTGCCTGGAGTGGCACTAGCGGAGTCTACAATGAGCAGTTCTTC
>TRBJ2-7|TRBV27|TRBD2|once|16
CASSQLTPRGVREQYF
TGTGCCAGCAGCCAACTAACCCCACGGGGGGTTCGCGAGCAGTACTTC
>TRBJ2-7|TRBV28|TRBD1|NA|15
CASSLGTGLSYEQYF
TGTGCCAGCAGTTTAGGGACAGGGCTCTCCTACGAGCAGTACTTC
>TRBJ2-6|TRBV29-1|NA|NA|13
CSVTHSGANVLTF
TGCAGCGTGACACACTCTGGGGCCAACGTCCTGACTTTC
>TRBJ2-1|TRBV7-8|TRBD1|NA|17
CASSSLPGTGGSNEQFF
TGTGCCAGCAGCTCTTTACCGGGGACAGGGGGTAGCAATGAGCAGTTCTTC
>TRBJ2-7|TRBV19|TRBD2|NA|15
CASSIEASGSYEQYF
TGTGCCAGTAGTATAGAGGCTAGCGGGAGCTACGAGCAGTACTTC
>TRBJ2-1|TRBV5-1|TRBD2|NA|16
CASSLVLAGGRDEQFF
TGCGCCAGCAGCTTGGTTCTAGCGGGAGGGCGGGATGAGCAGTTCTTC
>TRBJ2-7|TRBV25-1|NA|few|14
CASSESTRPYEQYF
TGTGCCAGCAGTGAATCGACCAGACCTTACGAGCAGTACTTC
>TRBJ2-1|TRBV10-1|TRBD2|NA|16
CASSESGGSSYNEQFF
TGCGCCAGCAGTGAGTCGGGCGGGAGCTCCTACAATGAGCAGTTCTTC
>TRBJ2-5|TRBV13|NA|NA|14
CASSLGDTQETQYF
TGTGCCAGCAGCTTAGGGGACACCCAAGAGACCCAGTACTTC
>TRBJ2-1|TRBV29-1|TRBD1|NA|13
CSGRSGGGNEQFF
TGCAGCGGCCGGTCAGGGGGTGGCAATGAGCAGTTCTTC
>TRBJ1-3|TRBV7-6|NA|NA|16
CASSTQTFSSGNTIYF
TGTGCCAGCAGCACCCAGACATTTTCCTCTGGAAACACCATATATTTT
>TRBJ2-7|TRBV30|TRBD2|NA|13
CAWRDSGSYEQYF
TGTGCCTGGAGGGATAGCGGGAGCTACGAGCAGTACTTC
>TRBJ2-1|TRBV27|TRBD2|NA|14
CASSQGTSGNEQFF
TGTGCCAGCAGTCAGGGGACTAGCGGCAATGAGCAGTTCTTC
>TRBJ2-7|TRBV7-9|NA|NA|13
CASQSNTFYEQYF
TGTGCCAGCCAAAGTAACACCTTCTACGAGCAGTACTTC
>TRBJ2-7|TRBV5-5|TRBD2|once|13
CASTQGLTYEQYF
TGTGCCAGCACCCAGGGACTAACCTACGAGCAGTACTTC
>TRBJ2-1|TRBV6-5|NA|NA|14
CASSYATRGNEQFF
TGTGCCAGCAGTTACGCCACACGAGGGAATGAGCAGTTCTTC
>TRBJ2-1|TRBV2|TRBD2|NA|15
CASRRLAATYNEQFF
TGTGCCAGCAGGAGACTAGCGGCTACGTACAATGAGCAGTTCTTC
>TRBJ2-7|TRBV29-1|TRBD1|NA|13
CSVSWDRPYEQYF
TGCAGCGTTTCATGGGACAGACCCTACGAGCAGTACTTC
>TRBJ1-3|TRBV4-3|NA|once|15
CASSQVFGSGNTIYF
TGCGCCAGCAGCCAGGTCTTTGGCTCTGGAAACACCATATATTTT
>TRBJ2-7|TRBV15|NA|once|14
CATGLSEGSYEQYF
TGTGCCACCGGCCTTAGCGAGGGAAGCTACGAGCAGTACTTC
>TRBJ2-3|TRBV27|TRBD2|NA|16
CASSPVPGGPPDTQYF
TGTGCCAGCAGTCCCGTCCCGGGAGGGCCCCCAGATACGCAGTATTTT